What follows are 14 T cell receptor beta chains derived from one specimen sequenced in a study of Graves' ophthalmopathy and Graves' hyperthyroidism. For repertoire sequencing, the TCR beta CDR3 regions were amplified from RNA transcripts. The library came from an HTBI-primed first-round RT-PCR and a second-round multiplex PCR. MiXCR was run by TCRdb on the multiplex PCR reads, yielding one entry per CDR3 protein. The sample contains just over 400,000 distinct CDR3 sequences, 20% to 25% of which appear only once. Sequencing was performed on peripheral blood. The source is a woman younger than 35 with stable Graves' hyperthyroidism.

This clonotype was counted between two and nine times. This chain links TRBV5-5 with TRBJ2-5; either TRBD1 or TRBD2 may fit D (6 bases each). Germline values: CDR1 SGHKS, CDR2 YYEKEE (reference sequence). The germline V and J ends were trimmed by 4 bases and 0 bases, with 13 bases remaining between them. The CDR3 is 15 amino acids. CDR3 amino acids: CASSLGASDQETQYF. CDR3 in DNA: TGTGCCAGCAGCCTGGGGGCTAGCGACCAAGAGACCCAGTACTTC.

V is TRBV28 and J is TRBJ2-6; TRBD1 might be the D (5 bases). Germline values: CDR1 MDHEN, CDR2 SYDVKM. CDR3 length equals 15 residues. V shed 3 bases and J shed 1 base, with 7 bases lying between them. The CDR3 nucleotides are TGTGCCAGCAGTTTTGCAGGGTCTGGGGCCAACGTCCTGACTTTC. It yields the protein CASSFAGSGANVLTF.

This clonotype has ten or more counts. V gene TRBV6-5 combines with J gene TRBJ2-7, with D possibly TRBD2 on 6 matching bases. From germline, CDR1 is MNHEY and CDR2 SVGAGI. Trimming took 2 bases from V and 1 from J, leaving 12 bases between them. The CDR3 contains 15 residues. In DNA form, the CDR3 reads TGTGCCAGCAGTTACGATACTAGCCCTTCCTACGAGCAGTACTTC. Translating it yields CASSYDTSPSYEQYF.

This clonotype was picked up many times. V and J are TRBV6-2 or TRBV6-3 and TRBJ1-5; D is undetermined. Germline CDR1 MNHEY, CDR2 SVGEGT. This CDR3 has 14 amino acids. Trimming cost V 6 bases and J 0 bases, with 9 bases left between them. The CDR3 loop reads CASRGWGSNQPQHF. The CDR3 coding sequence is TGTGCCAGCAGGGGTTGGGGTAGCAATCAGCCCCAGCATTTT.

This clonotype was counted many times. CDR3: CASSFLAGGPQTQYF. The CDR3 DNA is TGTGCCAGCAGCTTCCTAGCGGGAGGGCCACAGACCCAGTACTTC. V is TRBV7-9 and J is TRBJ2-5, with TRBD2 matching 12 bases. V lost 3 bases, J lost 6 bases, and 5 bases stayed unmatched. In germline, CDR1 is SEHNR, CDR2 FQNEAQ (reference sequence). This CDR3 has 15 amino acids.

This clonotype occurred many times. DNA of the CDR3: TGCAGTGCTAGTTCCCCACGGAGCCAAACCCAAGGCGAGCAGTACTTC. Amino acids: CSASSPRSQTQGEQYF. This chain uses TRBV20-1 with TRBJ2-7; D is uncertain. The V gene lost 3 bases and the J gene lost 6 bases, with 24 bases spanning the gap. The CDR3 spans 16 residues. CDR1 and CDR2 (germline): DFQATT, SNEGSKA (reference sequence).

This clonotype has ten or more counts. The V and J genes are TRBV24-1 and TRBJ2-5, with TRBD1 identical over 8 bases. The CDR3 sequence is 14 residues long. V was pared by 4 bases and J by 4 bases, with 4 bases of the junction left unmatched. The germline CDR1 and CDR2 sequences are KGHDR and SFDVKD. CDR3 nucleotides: TGTGCCACCAGTGAGGCACAGGGGGGAGAGACCCAGTACTTC. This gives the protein CATSEAQGGETQYF.

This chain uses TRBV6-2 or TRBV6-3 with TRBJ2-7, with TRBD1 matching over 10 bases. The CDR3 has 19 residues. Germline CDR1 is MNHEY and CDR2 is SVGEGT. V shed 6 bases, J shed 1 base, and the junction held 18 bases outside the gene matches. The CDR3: CASRPRLMTGGPISYEQYF. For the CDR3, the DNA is TGTGCCAGCAGGCCCAGACTAATGACAGGGGGCCCCATATCCTACGAGCAGTACTTC.

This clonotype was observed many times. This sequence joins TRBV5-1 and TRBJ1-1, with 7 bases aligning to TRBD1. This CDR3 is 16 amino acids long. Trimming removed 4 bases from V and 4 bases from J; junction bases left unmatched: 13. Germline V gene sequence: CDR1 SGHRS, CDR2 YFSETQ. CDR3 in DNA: TGCGCCAGCAGCCGGAAAAGGACAGGTGCCTCCACTGAAGCTTTCTTT. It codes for CASSRKRTGASTEAFF.

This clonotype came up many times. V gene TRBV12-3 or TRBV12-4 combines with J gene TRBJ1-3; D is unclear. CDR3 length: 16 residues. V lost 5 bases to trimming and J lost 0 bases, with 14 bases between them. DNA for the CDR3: TGTGCCAGCAGTCGACCCAAGTGGCCCTCTGGAAACACCATATATTTT. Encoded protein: CASSRPKWPSGNTIYF.

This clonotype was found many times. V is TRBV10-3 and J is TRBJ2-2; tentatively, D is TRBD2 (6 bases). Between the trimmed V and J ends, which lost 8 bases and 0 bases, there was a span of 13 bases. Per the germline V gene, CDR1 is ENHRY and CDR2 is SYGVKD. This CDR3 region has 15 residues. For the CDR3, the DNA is TGTGCCATCCGACCCGGGGGATCGAACACCGGGGAGCTGTTTTTT. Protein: CAIRPGGSNTGELFF.

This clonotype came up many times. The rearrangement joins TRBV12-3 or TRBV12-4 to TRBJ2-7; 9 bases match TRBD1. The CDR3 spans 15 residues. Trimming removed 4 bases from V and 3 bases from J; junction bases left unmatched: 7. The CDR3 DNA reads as TGTGCCAGCAGTTCCCCGGGACAGGGACGCTACGAGCAGTACTTC. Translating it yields CASSSPGQGRYEQYF.

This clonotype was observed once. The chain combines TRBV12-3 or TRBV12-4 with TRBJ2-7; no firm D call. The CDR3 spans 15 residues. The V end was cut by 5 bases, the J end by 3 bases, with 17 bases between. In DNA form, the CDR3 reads TGTGCCAGCAGTCCAGAAGGGTTCACCTTCTACGAGCAGTACGTC. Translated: CASSPEGFTFYEQYV.

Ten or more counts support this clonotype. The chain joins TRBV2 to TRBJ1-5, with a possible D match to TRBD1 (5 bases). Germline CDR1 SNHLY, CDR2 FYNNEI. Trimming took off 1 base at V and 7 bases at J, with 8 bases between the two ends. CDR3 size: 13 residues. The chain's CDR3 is CASSEGRGQPQHF. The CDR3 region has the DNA TGTGCCAGCAGTGAAGGGCGGGGCCAGCCCCAGCATTTT.